The present TCR beta chain was sequenced within a study of a mutant IDH1 vaccine in newly diagnosed glioma. Study-level information: Treated patients had a mean age of around 40 years and an approximately 62% male, around 40% female split.

In its sample, this clone was seen a few times. Antigen: not known. This CDR3 has 17 amino acids. With 5 bases clipped from V and 7 bases from J, the junction kept 13 bases outside the gene matches. Germline V gives CDR1 PRHDT, CDR2 FYEKMQ (reference sequence). Noted time point: week 5, during vaccination. Every vaccine dose comprised 300 ug of mutant IDH1 20-mer peptide plus topical imiquimod. The donors' diagnosis was new WHO grade 3 or 4 astrocytoma that was IDH1-mutant and ATRX-lost. This table comes from immunoSEQ multiplex PCR, and its TCRdb copy is limited to in-frame clones, with some not included. The table records 56,000 or so clones, roughly 78% of them present only once.

Sequences were derived from PBMCs, sampled from a glioma patient whose treatment included an IDH1 peptide vaccine. This chain joins TRBV13 and TRBJ2-7; 14 positions agree with TRBD2. The receptor was derived from a woman in her thirties or forties with glioma. In nucleotides, the CDR3 is TGTGCCAGCAGCCGATCGGCGGGGACTAGCGGGGGCCAGGAGCAGTACTTC. As protein: CASSRSAGTSGGQEQYF.